This TCR beta chain was identified in a study of T cell responses to AZD1222 COVID-19 vaccine (dated by TCRdb to the early 2020s). A note on the overall study: AZD1222 recipients given second doses at about 4 weeks or at about 12 weeks were pooled, since spike-specific TCR depth and breadth were not found to differ between the two schedules. Trial participants were enrolled by age into 18-55, 56-69 and 70-plus year subgroups, with roughly 160, 29 and 62 TCR-sequenced participants respectively. TCR sequencing covered some 250 trial participants: 200 to 220 given two doses of AZD1222 and about 26 given two doses of MenACWY control vaccine. What the authors observed across the whole study: Because no day 14 peak-response samples were available, repertoires were characterized only after the peak T cell response. Nearly half of unique spike-specific TCRs reportedly recognized epitopes outside regions mutated in the B.1.351 and B.1.1.7 variants. Most participants were white British and females outnumbered males, and the authors suggested that clonal diversity may have been underestimated. The 56-69-year group was small, and its depth increase did not reach significance, likely because of low power. Spike-specific TCR breadth and depth rose significantly after two AZD1222 doses compared with day 0 and with MenACWY recipients. CD4 TCRs associated with the vaccine covered the entire spike protein, and the dominant responses were in regions 160-218 and 743-854. Only a handful of AZD1222 recipients were SARS-CoV-2 seropositive at baseline, limiting conclusions about previously exposed vaccinees.

This clone came up once. Its recognized antigen is unknown. Per-base qualities were not stored, and no clone one base away is much larger. The time point label for this specimen denotes: baseline before first vaccination. Samples from vaccinated people were obtained from the UK trials COV001 and COV002, which included a single-blind randomized controlled phase 2/3 trial of AZD1222 (ChAdOx1 nCoV-19) in healthy adults. For TCRbeta chain sequencing, PBMC samples from trial participants were taken at day 0 and at day 28 after the second dose. CDR1 SNHLY and CDR2 FYNNEI were looked up in the germline V gene. Relative to germline, V is 3 bases shorter and J is 5 bases shorter, with 11 bases between their ends. The CDR3, cysteine through phenylalanine, is 13 amino acids long. Of the read, only the CDR3 DNA is kept; its 39 bases are in frame from base 1. The CDR3 regions of human TCRbeta chains were analyzed by immunosequencing. The study's processing was this. TCRs in the repertoires were matched against a reference library of SARS-CoV-2-specific TCRs that had been generated with the MIRA antigen-specificity platform. Breadth meant the fraction of unique TCRs that were SARS-CoV-2-associated, whereas depth meant the fraction of total T cells that were SARS-CoV-2-associated. Using the MIRA data, each spike-specific TCR was assigned both to the spike region to which the TCR was reactive and to a CD4 or CD8 class. Log10-transformed breadth and depth values were compared by one-way ANOVA with Sidak's multiple comparisons tests. TCRdb provides this immuneACCESS table in a form limited to in-frame rearrangements. Some clones are lacking; in checked studies, under half of them reflect an unresolved V gene, and why the rest are absent is not known. The V and J calls and clone size were taken over from that table, and D and trimming were inferred from the DNA. For this sample there are roughly 100,000 clones; about nine tenths appear just once. In total, the top ten clones hold roughly 44% of the sample.

The sequence joins TRBV2 to TRBJ2-7; D gene: possibly TRBD1, on 6 matching bases. The clonotype was recovered from an adult in good health. Specimen: peripheral blood, collected on day 0 of AZD1222 vaccination. In nucleotide form, the sequence is TGTGCCAGCAGTGAGACAGGTGCCCACGAGCAGTACTTC. Its translation is CASSETGAHEQYF.